The 19 T cell receptor beta chains below all came from one sample that was sequenced in a study of cytomegalovirus exposure and HLA in healthy donors. Sequencing was performed with immunoSEQ multiplex PCR; in TCRdb, only in-frame clones are kept and a portion is missing. The profile shows about 130,000 clones, about 87% of them singletons. The specimen was PBMCs. These receptors all come from a woman under 40 in good health and CMV-seropositive.

J is TRBJ1-4 and V is TRBV5-6; D may be TRBD1 (5 bases). Trimming shortened V by 4 bases and J by 2 bases, and 12 bases separated the two germline ends. CDR3 length: 15 amino acids. The germline V gene encodes CDR1 SGHDT and CDR2 YYEEEE. CDR3 coding DNA: TGTGCCAGCAGCCTTCAGGGTTTGACTAATGAAAAACTGTTTTTT. It specifies CASSLQGLTNEKLFF.

The V and J genes are TRBV2 and TRBJ1-4; D may be TRBD1 (5 bases). This CDR3 is 13 amino acids long. V was trimmed by 8 bases and J by 5 bases, leaving 12 bases between them. The germline gives CDR1 SNHLY, CDR2 FYNNEI. DNA for the CDR3: TGTGCCAGCTCCAGGGAAGCCAATGAAAAACTGTTTTTT. Protein product: CASSREANEKLFF. Full variable domain (outside the CDR3, taken from reference TRBV2 and TRBJ1-4): EPEVTQTPSHQVTQMGQEVILRCVPISNHLYFYWYRQILGQKVEFLVSFYNNEISEKSEIFDDQFSVERPDGSNFTLKIRSTKLEDSAMYFCASSREANEKLFFGSGTQLSVL.

The chain couples TRBV5-1 to TRBJ2-7; tentative D call: TRBD1 (6 bases). This CDR3 contains 14 residues. Germline V gene lookup returns CDR1 SGHRS and CDR2 YFSETQ. V lost 3 bases and J lost 6, with 16 bases in between. CDR3 loop: CASSSGSQGSEQYF. In nucleotides, the CDR3 is TGCGCCAGCAGCTCGGGGTCGCAGGGGAGCGAGCAGTACTTC.

This clone was seen just once. The rearrangement joins TRBV28 to TRBJ1-5; TRBD1 might be the D (5 bases). The CDR3 totals 14 residues. Germline CDR1 and CDR2: MDHEN and SYDVKM. V was cut by 11 bases and J by 0 bases, with 14 bases left in between. CDR3 amino acids: CAARRGGSNQPQHF. Written as DNA, the CDR3 is TGTGCCGCCCGACGGGGGGGTAGCAATCAGCCCCAGCATTTT.

The DNA of the CDR3 is TGTGCCTGGATGCGGGGGGAGGTCAGCACAGATACGCAGTATTTT. Protein: CAWMRGEVSTDTQYF. This chain links TRBV30 with TRBJ2-3, with 8 bases matching TRBD2. Per germline, CDR1 GTSNPN and CDR2 SVGIG (reference sequence). This CDR3 contains 15 residues. Unmatched junction bases numbered 6, after V lost 4 bases and J lost 0 bases.

The chain joins TRBV4-1 to TRBJ1-3; D not resolved. The CDR3 spans 14 residues. Trimming shortened V by 2 bases and J by 2 bases, and 7 bases separated the two germline ends. CDR1 MGHRA and CDR2 YSYEKL come from the germline V gene. The CDR3 DNA is TGCGCCAGCAGCCAAACATATCCTGGAAACACCATATATTTT. As protein: CASSQTYPGNTIYF.

The chain has TRBV28 and TRBJ2-4; D possibly corresponds to TRBD2 (6 bases). The CDR3 length is 14 residues. V gave up 5 bases and J gave up 9 bases, with 17 bases separating them. CDR1 and CDR2 from the germline V gene are MDHEN and SYDVKM. The CDR3 bases are TGTGCCAGCAGTCCCCGGGACTCCCCGGGCATTCAGTACTTC. It codes for CASSPRDSPGIQYF.

This rearrangement joins TRBV9 to TRBJ2-2, with 7 bases identical to TRBD2. Germline-derived CDR1 and CDR2 are SGDLS and YYNGEE. V lost 4 bases, J lost 0 bases, and 3 bases stayed unmatched. This CDR3 comprises 15 residues. The CDR3 is CASSSGGSNTGELFF. CDR3 coding DNA: TGTGCCAGCAGCTCGGGAGGTTCGAACACCGGGGAGCTGTTTTTT.

This clone has a single count. The CDR3 loop reads CASSQARDRDEQYF. In DNA, the CDR3 is TGCGCCAGCAGCCAAGCCCGGGACAGGGACGAGCAGTACTTC. V gene TRBV4-1 combines with J gene TRBJ2-7; TRBD1 matches 9 bases. V lost 1 base to trimming and J lost 5 bases; unmatched junction nucleotides: 3. CDR3 size: 14 residues. Looked up from germline, CDR1 is MGHRA and CDR2 is YSYEKL.

The chain recombines TRBV5-1 with TRBJ2-1; D ambiguous. This CDR3 has 15 amino acids. Germline V CDR1 and CDR2: SGHRS, YFSETQ. V lost 4 bases to trimming and J lost 0 bases, with 11 bases between them. The CDR3 DNA reads as TGCGCCAGCAGCGAAGACTCCAGCTCCTACAATGAGCAGTTCTTC. Its translation: CASSEDSSSYNEQFF. Filled out from reference TRBV5-1 and TRBJ2-1, the complete variable domain reads KAGVTQTPRYLIKTRGQQVTLSCSPISGHRSVSWYQQTPGQGLQFLFEYFSETQRNKGNFPGRFSGRQFSNSRSEMNVSTLELGDSALYLCASSEDSSSYNEQFFGPGTRLTVL.

V is TRBV7-9 and J is TRBJ2-3, with TRBD1 matching over 11 bases. Per germline, CDR1 SEHNR and CDR2 FQNEAQ (reference sequence). Trimming took 8 bases from V and 0 from J; bases not matched to a gene: 10. The CDR3 is made up of 17 amino acids. The CDR3 is CASEPGDRGTSTDTQYF. The CDR3, as DNA: TGTGCCAGCGAGCCAGGGGACAGGGGGACTAGCACAGATACGCAGTATTTT.

This clone was counted only a few times. The rearrangement links TRBV10-3 to TRBJ2-7, with D uncertain. Germline V gene sequence: CDR1 ENHRY, CDR2 SYGVKD. CDR3 length: 14 residues. V lost 4 bases and J 3 bases, leaving 13 bases between the germline ends. CDR3 sequence: CAISARPGSYEQYF. The CDR3 DNA sequence: TGTGCCATCAGTGCGCGTCCAGGCAGCTACGAGCAGTACTTC.

V gene TRBV2 combines with J gene TRBJ2-3, with D uncertain. V was trimmed by 6 bases and J by 4 bases, leaving 5 bases between them. The CDR3 runs to 11 residues. Germline V gene lookup returns CDR1 SNHLY and CDR2 FYNNEI. As DNA, the CDR3 is TGTGCCAGCAGGTCGGCAGATACGCAGTATTTT. It specifies CASRSADTQYF.

The chain links TRBV5-1 to TRBJ1-2; D gene ambiguous. Trimming removed 4 bases from V and 8 bases from J, with 18 bases in between. Germline CDR1 and CDR2: SGHRS and YFSETQ. The CDR3 is 14 residues long. CDR3 loop: CASSPEAGSGGYTF. Written as DNA, the CDR3 is TGCGCCAGCAGCCCGGAGGCAGGTTCGGGAGGCTACACCTTC.

The V gene is TRBV28, the J gene TRBJ1-4; D is unresolved. V dropped 2 bases and J dropped 6 bases, with 7 bases sitting between them. This CDR3 spans 13 amino acids. CDR1 and CDR2 from the germline V gene are MDHEN and SYDVKM. The CDR3 loop reads CASSLGQDEKLFF. CDR3 DNA sequence: TGTGCCAGCAGTTTAGGGCAGGATGAAAAACTGTTTTTT.

This clone was counted a few times. The chain joins TRBV7-3 to TRBJ1-4, with D possibly TRBD1 on 5 matching bases. The CDR3 totals 13 residues. Germline assignment: CDR1 SGHTA and CDR2 FQGTGA. V lost 4 bases and J lost 8, with 11 bases in between. This chain's CDR3 is CASSWGAGEKLFF. CDR3 nucleotides: TGTGCCAGCAGCTGGGGCGCGGGGGAAAAACTGTTTTTT.

The chain has TRBV6-5 and TRBJ2-5; D is perhaps TRBD1 (5 bases). The J call may not be correct, given that the DNA end is closer to TRBJ2-7. The CDR3 spans 15 residues. CDR1 and CDR2 (germline): MNHEY, SVGAGI. CDR3 coding DNA: TGTGCCAGCAGTTACTCGTCAGGGTTCTCCTACGAGCAGTACTTC. Translating it yields CASSYSSGFSYEQYF.

V usage is TRBV9 and J usage is TRBJ2-3, with 7 bases aligning to TRBD2. The germline gives CDR1 SGDLS, CDR2 YYNGEE. The J segment lost 4 bases and the V segment lost 0 bases, leaving 5 bases of the junction unmatched. The CDR3 totals 15 residues. The CDR3 loop is CASSVDAGAADTQYF. CDR3 in DNA: TGTGCCAGCAGCGTAGATGCGGGAGCTGCAGATACGCAGTATTTT.

This rearrangement joins TRBV15 to TRBJ1-5; D might be TRBD1 (5 bases). The CDR3 runs to 13 residues. The V end lost 3 bases, the J end lost 4 bases, and 7 bases lay between the germline ends. CDR1 and CDR2 from the germline V gene are LNHNV and YYDKDF (reference sequence). Here the CDR3 DNA reads TGTGCCACCAGCAGGGGGCGAAATCAGCCCCAGCATTTT. This codes for CATSRGRNQPQHF.